What follows describes a single T cell receptor (beta chain). What it binds is not known. The CDR3 extends over 14 amino acids. Trimming left V 1 base short and J 4 bases short, with 8 bases between. Germline V gene sequence: CDR1 SGHNT, CDR2 YYREEE (reference sequence). The entry originates in a study of shared clonotypes between healthy human individuals. Study conclusions and caveats: It was the non-shared clonotypes that had lower generation probabilities than clonotypes shared by all four donors. Estimated richness was generally greater in naive than memory subsets.

Generated by immunoSEQ multiplex PCR, the TCRdb table keeps only in-frame clones and is missing some. The sample includes approximately 2,000,000 clones, approximately 92% of them seen just once. Naive CD8 cells, CD45RO-negative and positively selected for CCR7, excluded terminally differentiated effector memory CD45RA+ cells. What was sequenced was naive CD8+ T cells from PBMCs. This TCR came from a man aged 18 to 29 in good health. Some clones in this sample may be carry-over from other donors' samples. V gene TRBV5-4 combines with J gene TRBJ1-4; TRBD1 might be the D (6 bases). CDR3 loop: CASSLTGSNEKLFF. The CDR3 coding sequence is TGTGCCAGCAGCTTGACAGGGAGTAATGAAAAACTGTTTTTT.